The clone carrying this TCR beta chain was observed a few times. Its matching antigen is unknown. Exclusion criteria comprised uncontrolled infection, other autoimmune disease, pregnancy or lactation. After removal of 6 bases from V and 6 bases from J, the junction contained 7 bases not matched to a gene. This CDR3 region has 14 residues. From germline, CDR1 is MNHNS and CDR2 SASEGT. This record belongs to a study of T cells in Graves' hyperthyroidism and ophthalmopathy. Overall study: Before treatment of any kind, peripheral blood was taken at initial diagnosis. Study results and caveats: The model made its ophthalmopathy prediction, and onset followed a median approximately six months later.

The source material, RNA transcripts, was used to amplify TCR beta CDR3 regions. First-round RT-PCR of the TCR CDR3 relied on the HTBI primer set. TCRdb reanalysed the multiplex PCR reads using MiXCR and keeps one entry per CDR3 protein. This table holds roughly 380,000 distinct CDR3 sequences, 14% found once. This sequence was found in a woman aged 55-69 years with Graves' hyperthyroidism. The sample taken for sequencing was blood. The V and J genes are TRBV6-1 and TRBJ2-7; 11 nucleotides agree with TRBD2. The CDR3, as DNA: TGTGCCAGCAGCCTCAGGACTAGCGGGTTCGAGCAGTACTTC. Its translation: CASSLRTSGFEQYF.